Listed below are T cell receptor beta chains from one sample, sequenced in a study of control samples from healthy donors and cancer patients. TCRdb's copy holds only in-frame clones and misses some; the assay was immunoSEQ multiplex PCR. The sample comprises over 10,000 clones, roughly three quarters of which are singletons, and roughly 8% rests with the top ten. Sequencing used formalin-fixed, paraffin-embedded tissue. The receptor source for this set is a male donor with melanoma. The CDR3 runs from the conserved cysteine through the conserved F or W. Fields, in order: D gene, V gene, J gene, clone size, CDR3 protein, CDR3 DNA. The D gene is left open where the match is weak. Clone size is not always given. Where it is, it says once, few, many or a class for expanded clones.

D gene: -; V gene: TRBV7-9; J gene: TRBJ1-6; clone size: -; CDR3 protein: CASQPGGNSPLHF; CDR3 DNA: TGTGCCAGCCAACCCGGGGGCAATTCACCCCTCCACTTT
D gene: TRBD2; V gene: TRBV4-2; J gene: TRBJ2-2; clone size: -; CDR3 protein: CASSSPGLAGRELFF; CDR3 DNA: TGTGCCAGCAGCTCGCCGGGACTAGCGGGGCGGGAGCTGTTTTTT
D gene: -; V gene: TRBV12-5; J gene: TRBJ2-7; clone size: medium-sized; CDR3 protein: CASGPRAPSEQYF; CDR3 DNA: TGTGCTAGTGGTCCCCGGGCCCCCTCCGAGCAGTACTTC
D gene: TRBD2; V gene: TRBV5-1; J gene: TRBJ2-5; clone size: -; CDR3 protein: CASSSSGGAVRETQYF; CDR3 DNA: TGCGCCAGCAGCTCCAGCGGGGGGGCCGTCAGAGAGACCCAGTACTTC
D gene: TRBD1; V gene: TRBV7-3; J gene: TRBJ2-3; clone size: few; CDR3 protein: CASSLGQGWTDTQYF; CDR3 DNA: TGTGCCAGCAGCTTGGGACAGGGTTGGACAGATACGCAGTATTTT
D gene: -; V gene: TRBV7-2; J gene: TRBJ2-1; clone size: -; CDR3 protein: CASSLVGRGRNEQFF; CDR3 DNA: TGTGCCAGCAGCTTAGTAGGCAGGGGTAGGAATGAGCAGTTCTTC
D gene: -; V gene: TRBV27; J gene: TRBJ1-6; clone size: -; CDR3 protein: CASSRKSENSPLHF; CDR3 DNA: TGTGCCAGCAGTAGGAAGTCCGAGAATTCACCCCTCCACTTT
D gene: -; V gene: TRBV4-2; J gene: TRBJ1-2; clone size: -; CDR3 protein: CASSPDRNYGYTF; CDR3 DNA: TGTGCCAGCAGCCCCGACAGGAACTATGGCTACACCTTC
D gene: -; V gene: TRBV18; J gene: TRBJ2-3; clone size: -; CDR3 protein: CASSKEKQSTDTQYF; CDR3 DNA: TGTGCCAGCTCTAAAGAGAAGCAGAGCACAGATACGCAGTATTTT
D gene: -; V gene: TRBV19; J gene: TRBJ1-2; clone size: once; CDR3 protein: CASMWGGKPPGYTF; CDR3 DNA: TGTGCCAGTATGTGGGGGGGTAAACCCCCAGGCTACACCTTC
D gene: TRBD1; V gene: TRBV11-2; J gene: TRBJ2-5; clone size: -; CDR3 protein: CASSQRQGTSRTQYF; CDR3 DNA: TGTGCCAGCAGCCAGCGACAGGGGACCTCTCGGACCCAGTACTTC
D gene: -; V gene: TRBV6-5; J gene: TRBJ1-5; clone size: -; CDR3 protein: CASTFDGINQPQHF; CDR3 DNA: TGTGCCAGCACATTTGACGGAATCAATCAGCCCCAGCATTTT
D gene: TRBD1; V gene: TRBV28; J gene: TRBJ2-7; clone size: -; CDR3 protein: CASSLSGQGSYEQYF; CDR3 DNA: TGTGCCAGCAGTTTATCGGGACAGGGCTCCTACGAGCAGTACTTC
D gene: -; V gene: TRBV2; J gene: TRBJ1-5; clone size: -; CDR3 protein: CASSDKRTNGPQHF; CDR3 DNA: TGTGCCAGCAGTGATAAGAGGACAAACGGGCCCCAGCATTTT
D gene: -; V gene: TRBV7-2; J gene: TRBJ2-5; clone size: once; CDR3 protein: CASSFPGGETQYF; CDR3 DNA: TGTGCCAGCAGCTTCCCCGGGGGAGAGACCCAGTACTTC
D gene: -; V gene: TRBV9; J gene: TRBJ2-1; clone size: few; CDR3 protein: CASSVPGPDNEQFF; CDR3 DNA: TGTGCCAGCAGCGTTCCGGGTCCAGACAATGAGCAGTTCTTC
D gene: -; V gene: TRBV19; J gene: TRBJ1-3; clone size: -; CDR3 protein: CASTTDVSGNTIYF; CDR3 DNA: TGTGCCAGTACCACAGACGTCTCTGGAAACACCATATATTTT